This entry is about one T cell receptor (beta chain). The SP2 primer and nested alpha and beta constant region primers amplified ligated cDNA in four rounds. For blood and skin samples, reverse transcription used TCR alpha and beta constant primers. TCRdb independently ran MiXCR on the 5' RACE reads; one entry per CDR3 protein. Among around 30,000 distinct CDR3 sequences, 16% were seen once, and the ten largest hold 2.6%. The data are from a study of naive and memory T cell subsets. The CDR3 is 20 residues long. Germline V lookup: CDR1 DFQATT, CDR2 SNEGSKA (reference sequence). J lost 4 bases, V lost 6 bases, and 19 bases had no gene match. The library had UMIs added by 3' ligation of an oligonucleotide to TCR cDNA.

This sequence originates from a female donor in good health. The chain combines TRBV20-1 with TRBJ2-1; 15 bases align to TRBD2. The CDR3 nucleotides read TGCAGTGCCAAAGAGGGGCGCCCGGGGACTAGCGGGGGGCGATACAATGAGCAGTTCTTC. Translated: CSAKEGRPGTSGGRYNEQFF.